One sample yielded the 16 T cell receptor beta chains listed below, sequenced in a study of blood T cell repertoires in COVID-19. The repertoire was sequenced with immunoSEQ multiplex PCR; TCRdb's copy has only in-frame clones and lacks some. The sample carries fewer than 200,000 clones, 81% recorded once. Input material: peripheral blood. The receptors were gathered from a woman aged 80 or over with COVID-19, enrolled during active disease.

This chain uses TRBV5-6 with TRBJ1-2, with 10 bases matching TRBD1. Germline values: CDR1 SGHDT, CDR2 YYEEEE. This CDR3 has 13 residues. Trimming at V came to 2 bases and at J to 7 bases, leaving 2 bases not matched to a gene. DNA for the CDR3: TGTGCCAGCAGCTTTCGGGACAGGGGTGGCTACACCTTC. Translated, it gives CASSFRDRGGYTF. The whole variable domain, remainder taken from reference TRBV5-6 and TRBJ1-2, is DAGVTQSPTHLIKTRGQQVTLRCSPKSGHDTVSWYQQALGQGPQFIFQYYEEEERQRGNFPDRFSGHQFPNYSSELNVNALLLGDSALYLCASSFRDRGGYTFGSGTRLTVV.

The genes are TRBV4-1 and TRBJ2-1; a weak D match, TRBD2 (6 bases). This CDR3 is 17 amino acids long. Trimming shortened V by 4 bases and J by 4 bases, and 20 bases separated the two germline ends. CDR1 is MGHRA, CDR2 YSYEKL, per germline. The DNA of the CDR3 is TGCGCCAGCAGCCCTTACGCAGGGCTAGCGAAATACAATGAGCAGTTCTTC. As protein: CASSPYAGLAKYNEQFF.

V gene TRBV5-1 combines with J gene TRBJ2-3; 9 positions agree with TRBD2. Germline values: CDR1 SGHRS, CDR2 YFSETQ. Trimming cost V 3 bases and J 1 base; bases outside gene matches: 9. CDR3 length: 17 residues. Here the CDR3 reads CASSSEVAGVRTDTQYF. The CDR3 coding sequence is TGCGCCAGCAGCTCGGAGGTAGCGGGGGTCCGCACAGATACGCAGTATTTT.

This clone turned up a few times. The J gene is TRBJ1-1, the V gene TRBV28; D is uncertain. From germline, CDR1 is MDHEN and CDR2 SYDVKM. Trimming took off 4 bases at V and 2 bases at J, with 5 bases between the two ends. The CDR3 is 12 residues long. The CDR3 DNA reads TGTGCCAGCAGTTGGCATAACACTGAAGCTTTCTTT. Translation: CASSWHNTEAFF.

This clone is a singleton in its sample. The rearrangement joins TRBV7-8 to TRBJ1-1; D is possibly TRBD1 (5 bases). The CDR3 has 15 residues. V was clipped by 5 bases and J by 4 bases, with 17 bases between them. Germline CDR1 SGHVS, CDR2 FQNEAQ. CDR3 in DNA: TGTGCCAGCAGCCCCCCCAGTTCCGGGGGCACTGAAGCTTTCTTT. This codes for CASSPPSSGGTEAFF.

The chain employs TRBV6-5 and TRBJ1-1; 8 nucleotides align to TRBD1. Germline V gene lookup returns CDR1 MNHEY and CDR2 SVGAGI. The CDR3 is 15 amino acids. The V and J ends lost 6 bases and 4 bases, in that order; junction bases with no gene match: 10. CDR3 sequence (DNA): TGTGCCAGCAGACCTCGGACAGGGTCGGCCACTGAAGCTTTCTTT. It codes for CASRPRTGSATEAFF.

The chain links TRBV10-3 to TRBJ1-1, with D unclear. Germline-derived CDR1 and CDR2 are ENHRY and SYGVKD. The CDR3 is made up of 13 amino acids. V was cut by 5 bases and J by 3 bases, with 10 bases left in between. DNA for the CDR3: TGTGCCATCAGTTCCCGTCGCGACACTGAAGCTTTCTTT. Protein: CAISSRRDTEAFF.

The V and J genes are TRBV7-2 and TRBJ1-5, with D possibly being TRBD1 (6 bases). This CDR3 is 15 amino acids long. In germline, CDR1 is SGHTA, CDR2 FQGNSA. Trimming took 2 bases from V and 6 from J, leaving 14 bases between them. The CDR3 loop is CASSLIRGAGQPQHF. CDR3 nucleotides: TGTGCCAGCAGCTTAATCAGGGGCGCAGGTCAGCCCCAGCATTTT.

This chain uses TRBV6-5 with TRBJ2-1; 10 bases line up with TRBD2. Per germline, CDR1 MNHEY and CDR2 SVGAGI. CDR3 length: 12 residues. J was trimmed by 10 bases and V by 6 bases; bases with no gene match: 3. The CDR3 DNA reads as TGTGCCAGCAGGGTAGCGGGGGGCGAGCAGTTCTTC. This translates into CASRVAGGEQFF.

This clone was found a few times. The gene calls are TRBV19 and TRBJ1-1; 10 positions agree with TRBD1. V gave up 5 bases and J gave up 4 bases; unmatched junction bases: 10. This CDR3 is 16 amino acids long. Germline CDR1 LNHDA, CDR2 SQIVND (reference sequence). The CDR3 loop reads CASSSHPGTGVTEAFF. CDR3 DNA sequence: TGTGCCAGTAGTTCACATCCCGGGACAGGGGTCACTGAAGCTTTCTTT.

The chain joins TRBV6-2 or TRBV6-3 to TRBJ2-7; TRBD2 might be the D (6 bases). The germline CDR1 and CDR2 sequences are MNHEY and SVGEGT. The V and J ends lost 4 bases and 2 bases respectively, with 12 bases between them. The CDR3 is 14 amino acids. The CDR3 nucleotides are TGTGCCAGCAGTTCGGCCGGGGGTGCCTACGAGCAGTACTTC. Translation gives CASSSAGGAYEQYF.

This clone was found once. This rearrangement joins TRBV19 to TRBJ1-1; D is uncertain. With 3 bases removed from V and 0 bases from J, the gap between germline ends came to 17 bases. Looked up from germline, CDR1 is LNHDA and CDR2 is SQIVND (reference sequence). CDR3 length: 17 residues. The CDR3 DNA follows: TGTGCCAGTAGTATGACGGCAGCGGGCGGTTTGAACACTGAAGCTTTCTTT. Its protein is CASSMTAAGGLNTEAFF.

This clone was seen more than once but under ten times. The chain uses TRBV7-2 and TRBJ1-2; weak D call: TRBD1 (5 bases). The germline V gene encodes CDR1 SGHTA and CDR2 FQGNSA. This CDR3 is 14 amino acids long. The V and J ends lost 1 base and 7 bases respectively, with 13 bases between them. CDR3 bases: TGTGCCAGCAGCTTAGGCCAGGGAATGGGTGGCTACACCTTC. Translating it yields CASSLGQGMGGYTF.

This sequence joins TRBV4-2 and TRBJ2-2; TRBD2 matches at 9 bases. Germline V CDR1 and CDR2: LGHNA, YNFKEQ. This CDR3 spans 19 amino acids. V lost 1 base, J lost 3 bases, and 12 bases stayed unmatched. CDR3 DNA sequence: TGTGCCAGCAGCCAAGGCCGCGGGGGGGGCTACTTTGACACCGGGGAGCTGTTTTTT. Residues: CASSQGRGGGYFDTGELFF.

The gene calls are TRBV7-2 and TRBJ1-5; 9 bases match TRBD1. Trimming at V came to 4 bases and at J to 9 bases, leaving 4 bases not matched to a gene. The CDR3 covers 13 residues. CDR1 is SGHTA, CDR2 FQGNSA, per germline. CDR3 loop: CASSSDRGRPQHF. In DNA form, the CDR3 reads TGTGCCAGCAGCTCCGACAGGGGGAGGCCCCAGCATTTT.

This chain connects TRBV24-1 to TRBJ2-7, with 10 bases identical to TRBD1. V was pared by 3 bases and J by 3 bases, with 7 bases of the junction left unmatched. CDR3 size: 16 residues. The germline CDR1 and CDR2 sequences are KGHDR and SFDVKD. The CDR3: CATSDDSGQGNYEQYF. CDR3 in DNA: TGTGCCACCAGTGATGACTCGGGACAGGGGAACTACGAGCAGTACTTC.